This T cell receptor beta chain stems from a study of T cell repertoires in cytomegalovirus infection. Study-wide background: In the study, CMV epitopes included recently identified HLA-C-restricted and well-studied HLA-B-restricted ones. Based on public TCR beta signatures, there were indications of CMV infection and of a matching HLA type. Study-wide results and limits: Clonotype analysis showed dominance of the ex vivo response by HLA-C-restricted CMV-specific TCR beta clonotypes. Individuals carrying CMV plus the relevant HLA were identified by cumulative frequency of public TCR beta families.

As concerns this clonotype: Its target is unknown.

TCRdb reanalysed the reads using MiXCR and keeps one entry per CDR3 protein. The table lists some 54,000 distinct CDR3 sequences, about 20% of them singletons. Germline lookup yields CDR1 MNHEY and CDR2 SVGEGT. This CDR3 has 14 residues. V lost 1 base, J lost 7 bases, and 11 bases lay in between. This specimen was CD8+ T cells from cultured PBMCs, taken from culture after CMV antigen stimulation. This sequence originates from a human donor in good health (CMV status not recorded). Some clones in this sample may be carry-over from other donors' samples. This chain uses TRBV6-2 or TRBV6-3 with TRBJ2-1; tentatively, D is TRBD1 or TRBD2 (6 bases each). CDR3 nucleotide sequence: TGTGCCAGCAGTTACTGGAGGGGGTTGAATGAGCAGTTCTTC. Its protein is CASSYWRGLNEQFF.